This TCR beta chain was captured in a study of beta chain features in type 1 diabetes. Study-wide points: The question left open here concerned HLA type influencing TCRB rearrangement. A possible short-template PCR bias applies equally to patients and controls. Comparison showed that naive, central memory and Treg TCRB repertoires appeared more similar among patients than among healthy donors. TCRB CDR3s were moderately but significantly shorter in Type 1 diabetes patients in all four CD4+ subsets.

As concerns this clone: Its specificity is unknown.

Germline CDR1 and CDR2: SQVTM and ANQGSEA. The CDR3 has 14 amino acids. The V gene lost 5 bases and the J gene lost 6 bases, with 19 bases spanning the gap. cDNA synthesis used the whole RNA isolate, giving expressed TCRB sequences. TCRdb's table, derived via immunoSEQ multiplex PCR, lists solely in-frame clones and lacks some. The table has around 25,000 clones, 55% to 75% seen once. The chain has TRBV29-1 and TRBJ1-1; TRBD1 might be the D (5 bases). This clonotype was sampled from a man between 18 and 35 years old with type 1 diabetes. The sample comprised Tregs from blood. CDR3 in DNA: TGCAGCGTTAGAAGACGGGGGAATTTAGCTGAAGCTTTCTTT. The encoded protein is CSVRRRGNLAEAFF.